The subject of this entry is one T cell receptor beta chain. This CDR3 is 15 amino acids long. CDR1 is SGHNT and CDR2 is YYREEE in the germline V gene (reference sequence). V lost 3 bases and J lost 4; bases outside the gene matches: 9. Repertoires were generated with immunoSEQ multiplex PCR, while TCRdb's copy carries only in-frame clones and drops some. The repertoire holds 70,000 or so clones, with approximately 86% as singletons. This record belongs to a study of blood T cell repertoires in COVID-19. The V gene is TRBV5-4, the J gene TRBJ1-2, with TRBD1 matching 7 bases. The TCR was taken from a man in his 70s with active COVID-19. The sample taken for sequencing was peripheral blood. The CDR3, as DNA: TGTGCCAGCAGCTCACCGACAGGGCGGCTCTATGGCTACACCTTC. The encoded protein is CASSSPTGRLYGYTF.